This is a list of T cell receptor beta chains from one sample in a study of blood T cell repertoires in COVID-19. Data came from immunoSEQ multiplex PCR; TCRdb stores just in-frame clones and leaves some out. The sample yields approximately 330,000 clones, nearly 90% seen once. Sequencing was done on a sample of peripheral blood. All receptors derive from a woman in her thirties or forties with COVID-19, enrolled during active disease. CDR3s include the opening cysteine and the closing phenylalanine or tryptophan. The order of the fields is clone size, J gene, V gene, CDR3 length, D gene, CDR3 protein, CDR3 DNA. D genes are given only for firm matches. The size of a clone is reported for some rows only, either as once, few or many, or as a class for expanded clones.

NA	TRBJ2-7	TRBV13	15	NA	CASSFGREGTYEQYF	TGTGCCAGCAGCTTCGGCAGGGAAGGGACCTACGAGCAGTACTTC
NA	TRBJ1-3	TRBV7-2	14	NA	CASSATGSGNTIYF	TGTGCCAGCAGCGCTACAGGGTCCGGAAACACCATATATTTT
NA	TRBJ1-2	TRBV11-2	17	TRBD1	CASSPSLWTGILSGYTF	TGTGCCAGCAGCCCGTCTTTATGGACAGGGATTCTCAGTGGCTACACCTTC
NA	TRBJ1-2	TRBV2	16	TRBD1	CASSDNIGQGAGGYTF	TGTGCCAGCAGTGATAACATAGGACAGGGGGCCGGTGGCTACACCTTC
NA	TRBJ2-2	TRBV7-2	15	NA	CASSRAARGTGELFF	TGTGCCAGCAGCAGAGCAGCCCGGGGGACCGGGGAGCTGTTTTTT
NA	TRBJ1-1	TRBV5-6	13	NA	CASSLVTGGEAFF	TGTGCCAGCAGCTTGGTGACGGGTGGGGAAGCTTTCTTT
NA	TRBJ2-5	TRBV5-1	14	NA	CASSAGMIQETQYF	TGCGCCAGCAGTGCAGGGATGATTCAAGAGACCCAGTACTTC
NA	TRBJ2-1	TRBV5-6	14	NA	CASSFPRVRNEQFF	TGTGCCAGCAGTTTCCCCAGGGTGCGGAATGAGCAGTTCTTC
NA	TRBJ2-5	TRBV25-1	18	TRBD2	CASSEYRASGGAGETQYF	TGTGCCAGCAGTGAATATAGGGCTAGCGGGGGGGCTGGAGAGACCCAGTACTTC
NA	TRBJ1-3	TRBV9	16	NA	CASSPKWRASANTIYF	TGTGCCAGCAGCCCGAAGTGGAGGGCATCCGCCAACACCATATATTTT
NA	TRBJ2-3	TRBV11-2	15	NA	CASSLTGFSTDTQYF	TGTGCCAGCAGCTTAACAGGATTTAGCACAGATACGCAGTATTTT
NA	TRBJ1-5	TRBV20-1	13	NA	CSASQGYDQPQHF	TGCAGTGCTAGTCAGGGATACGATCAGCCCCAGCATTTT
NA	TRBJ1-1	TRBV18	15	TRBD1	CASSPSTGLNTEAFF	TGTGCCAGCTCACCATCGACAGGGTTGAACACTGAAGCTTTCTTT
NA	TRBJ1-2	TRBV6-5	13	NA	CASSQRGGGGYTF	TGTGCCAGCAGTCAACGAGGTGGTGGAGGCTACACCTTC
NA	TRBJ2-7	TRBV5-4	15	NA	CASSLELGTSNEQYF	TGTGCCAGCAGCTTGGAACTCGGGACAAGTAACGAGCAGTACTTC
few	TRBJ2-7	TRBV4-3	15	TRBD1	CASSPADRDPYEQYF	TGCGCCAGCAGCCCAGCCGACAGGGACCCCTACGAGCAGTACTTC
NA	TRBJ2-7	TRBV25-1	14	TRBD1	CASSEPGQGKVQYF	TGTGCCAGCAGTGAACCCGGACAGGGGAAGGTGCAGTACTTC
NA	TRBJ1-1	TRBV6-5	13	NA	CASPMLGGTEAFF	TGTGCCAGTCCGATGCTAGGAGGGACTGAAGCTTTCTTT
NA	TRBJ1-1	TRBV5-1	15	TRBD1	CASSWEGTGGAEAFF	TGCGCCAGCAGCTGGGAAGGGACAGGGGGGGCGGAAGCTTTCTTT
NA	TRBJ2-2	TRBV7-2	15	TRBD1	CASSWRTGGTGELFF	TGTGCCAGCAGCTGGAGGACAGGGGGCACCGGGGAGCTGTTTTTT
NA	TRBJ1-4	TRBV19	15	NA	CASNLDSATNEKLFF	TGTGCCAGTAACCTCGACAGCGCAACTAATGAAAAACTGTTTTTT
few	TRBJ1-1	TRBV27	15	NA	CASSPLFPQRGEAFF	TGTGCCAGCAGTCCCCTATTTCCGCAGCGAGGGGAAGCTTTCTTT
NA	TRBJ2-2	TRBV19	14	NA	CASSTGTNTGELFF	TGTGCCAGTAGTACCGGGACAAACACCGGGGAGCTGTTTTTT
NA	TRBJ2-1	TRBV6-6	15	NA	CASSNDRRAYNEQFF	TGTGCCAGCAGCAATGACAGAAGGGCCTACAATGAGCAGTTCTTC
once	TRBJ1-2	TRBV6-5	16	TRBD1	CASSYSRTGLDYGYTF	TGTGCCAGCAGTTACTCGAGGACAGGATTGGACTATGGCTACACCTTC
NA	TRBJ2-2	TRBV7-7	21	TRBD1	CASSPTGTGGGFFPNTGELFF	TGTGCTAGCAGCCCAACCGGGACAGGGGGCGGGTTTTTTCCGAACACCGGGGAGCTGTTTTTT
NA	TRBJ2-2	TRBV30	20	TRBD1	CAWSPIGTGQGARWAGELFF	TGTGCCTGGAGCCCAATTGGGACGGGACAGGGGGCGCGTTGGGCCGGGGAGCTGTTTTTT
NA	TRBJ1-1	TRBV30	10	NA	CGGGNTEAFF	TGTGGGGGGGGGAACACTGAAGCTTTCTTT
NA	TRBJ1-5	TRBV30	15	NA	CAWSLGRRLNQPQHF	TGTGCCTGGAGTCTGGGCCGACGATTAAATCAGCCCCAGCATTTT
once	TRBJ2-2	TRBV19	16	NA	CASSIRWPANTGELFF	TGTGCCAGTAGTATCCGATGGCCCGCTAACACCGGGGAGCTGTTTTTT
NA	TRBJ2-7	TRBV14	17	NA	CASSQDSPRGRSYEQYF	TGTGCCAGCAGCCAAGATAGCCCCAGGGGCCGAAGCTACGAGCAGTACTTC
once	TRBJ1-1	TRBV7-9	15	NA	CASSLVSGGLTEAFF	TGTGCCAGCAGCTTAGTTTCAGGAGGGCTCACTGAAGCTTTCTTT
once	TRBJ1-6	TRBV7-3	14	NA	CASSANRANSPLHF	TGTGCCAGCAGCGCCAACAGAGCTAATTCACCCCTCCACTTT
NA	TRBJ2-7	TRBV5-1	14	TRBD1	CASSRTGIGYEQYF	TGCGCCAGCAGCAGGACAGGGATTGGCTACGAGCAGTACTTC
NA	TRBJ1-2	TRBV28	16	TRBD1	CASSLGGQGVNYGYTF	TGTGCCAGCAGTTTGGGAGGACAGGGAGTAAACTATGGCTACACCTTC
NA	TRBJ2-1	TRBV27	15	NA	CASSLNTGFYNEQFF	TGTGCCAGCAGTTTGAACACCGGGTTCTACAATGAGCAGTTCTTC
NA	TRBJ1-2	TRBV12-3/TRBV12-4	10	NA	CASRSPGYTF	TGTGCCAGCAGGAGTCCGGGCTACACCTTC
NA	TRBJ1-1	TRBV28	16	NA	CASTSNTDRPNTEAFF	TGTGCCAGCACCAGCAACACCGACAGGCCAAACACTGAAGCTTTCTTT
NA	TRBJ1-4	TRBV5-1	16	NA	CASSLLGGATNEKLFF	TGCGCCAGCAGCTTGCTAGGCGGCGCAACTAATGAAAAACTGTTTTTT
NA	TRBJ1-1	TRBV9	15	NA	CASSVGSSGGTEAFF	TGTGCCAGCAGCGTAGGATCCTCCGGGGGCACTGAAGCTTTCTTT
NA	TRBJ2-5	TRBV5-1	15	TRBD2	CASSLAGTRQETQYF	TGCGCCAGCAGCTTGGCCGGGACTAGGCAAGAGACCCAGTACTTC
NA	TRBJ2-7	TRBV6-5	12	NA	CASRALTYEQYF	TGTGCCAGCAGGGCCCTGACCTACGAGCAGTACTTC